Below, 29 T cell receptor beta chains from the same sample are listed, as sequenced in a study of blood T cells in healthy people across ages. Primers used in a second PCR of about 6 to 11 cycles were a sample-barcoded 5' primer and a J-beta primer mix. TCRdb reprocessed the 5' RACE reads with MiXCR, giving one entry per CDR3 protein. This table has some 1,500,000 distinct CDR3 sequences, approximately 43% appearing once. Sequenced input: blood. All receptors come from a woman between 18 and 29 years old in good health.

The chain employs TRBV29-1 and TRBJ2-7, with TRBD1 identical over 7 bases. The V segment lost 6 bases and the J segment 1 base; nucleotides outside the gene matches: 3. The CDR3 has 12 amino acids. Germline lookup yields CDR1 SQVTM and CDR2 ANQGSEA. CDR3 in DNA: TGCAGCGTCGGACAGGATTCCTACGAGCAGTACTTC. Encoded protein: CSVGQDSYEQYF.

The rearrangement links TRBV7-9 to TRBJ2-1; D is uncertain. This CDR3 region has 14 residues. Trimming removed 8 bases from V and 2 bases from J, with 13 bases in between. Looked up from germline, CDR1 is SEHNR and CDR2 is FQNEAQ (reference sequence). The CDR3 region has the DNA TGTGCCAGCTACCACGCCCGGCCCTACAATGAGCAGTTCTTC. This gives the protein CASYHARPYNEQFF.

The chain recombines TRBV2 with TRBJ2-1; TRBD2 aligns across 12 bases. Losses at the gene ends were 4 bases for V and 4 bases for J; bases not matched to a gene: 5. CDR1 and CDR2 (germline): SNHLY, FYNNEI. CDR3 length: 16 amino acids. Here the CDR3 reads CASSGTSGAPYNEQFF. In nucleotides, the CDR3 is TGTGCCAGCAGTGGGACTAGCGGGGCGCCTTACAATGAGCAGTTCTTC.

In this sample, this clonotype turned up a few times. The V and J genes are TRBV27 and TRBJ2-1; the D gene could be TRBD1 or TRBD2 (5 bases each). CDR1 is MNHEY and CDR2 is SMNVEV in the germline V gene (reference sequence). Trimming removed 1 base at V and 7 bases at J, with 14 bases between. The CDR3 is made up of 15 amino acids. CDR3 in amino acids: CASSLWSGPLNEQFF. In DNA, the CDR3 is TGTGCCAGCAGTTTATGGTCGGGACCCCTAAATGAGCAGTTCTTC.

The rearrangement links TRBV28 to TRBJ2-7; a weak D match, TRBD2 (5 bases). V lost 3 bases to trimming and J lost 2 bases, with 11 bases between them. Germline CDR1 reads MDHEN; CDR2 reads SYDVKM. The CDR3 is 14 amino acids. This chain's CDR3 is CASSFRDEAYEQYF. The DNA of the CDR3 is TGTGCCAGCAGTTTCCGGGATGAAGCCTACGAGCAGTACTTC.

The rearrangement uses TRBV20-1 and TRBJ2-1; 13 nucleotides agree with TRBD2. The length of the CDR3 is 15 residues. The junction had 11 bases not matched to a gene; V was cut back by 7 bases and J by 8 bases. CDR1 and CDR2 from the germline V gene are DFQATT and SNEGSKA (reference sequence). The CDR3 bases are TGCAGTGTTACCCCGGGACTAGCGGGGACCTATGAGCAGTTCTTC. It yields the protein CSVTPGLAGTYEQFF.

The rearrangement uses TRBV4-2 and TRBJ2-1; either TRBD1 or TRBD2 may supply D (5 bases each). Germline assignment: CDR1 LGHNA and CDR2 YNFKEQ. Between the trimmed V and J ends, which lost 3 bases and 5 bases, there was a span of 20 bases. CDR3 length: 17 amino acids. The CDR3, as DNA: TGTGCCAGCAGCCATAGCGTTCTTGGGGCTGGGGACAATGAGCAGTTCTTC. Encoded protein: CASSHSVLGAGDNEQFF.

About this clonotype itself: A read error may produce the germline difference seen at one junction end. The chain combines TRBV5-1 with TRBJ1-1; tentatively, D is TRBD1 (5 bases). This CDR3 has 14 amino acids. Germline V CDR1 and CDR2: SGHRS, YFSETQ. CDR3 protein: CASSVQGSNTEAFF. The CDR3 region has the DNA TGTGCCAGCAGTGTTCAGGGTTCGAACACTGAAGCTTTCTTT.

This clonotype was observed a handful of times. The chain links TRBV7-9 to TRBJ1-4, with a weak D call TRBD1 (5 bases). CDR3 length: 17 amino acids. The V end was cut by 4 bases, the J end by 0 bases, with 15 bases between. The germline V gene has CDR1 SEHNR and CDR2 FQNEAQ (reference sequence). The DNA of the CDR3 is TGTGCCAGCAGCTCCGCTTGGGGGGATGCAACTAATGAAAAACTGTTTTTT. Translated: CASSSAWGDATNEKLFF.

Remarks on this clonotype: One end of the junction is discordant with germline, which a read error may explain. The chain uses TRBV20-1 and TRBJ2-7, with D unresolved. Germline CDR1 is DFQATT and CDR2 is SNEGSKA (reference sequence). The CDR3 is made up of 11 amino acids. This CDR3 reads CSARDAYEQYF. CDR3 in DNA: TGCAGTGCTCGAGACGCCTACGAGCAGTACTTC.

The V call is TRBV7-9, the J call TRBJ1-3; 7 positions match TRBD1. Germline V gene sequence: CDR1 SEHNR, CDR2 FQNEAQ (reference sequence). The CDR3 extends over 17 amino acids. V lost 5 bases, J lost 0 bases, and 10 bases stayed unmatched. The CDR3 loop reads CASSAGQAHYSGNTIYF. In DNA form, the CDR3 reads TGTGCCAGCAGCGCAGGACAGGCACATTACTCTGGAAACACCATATATTTT.

This clonotype occurred once. The chain has TRBV7-2 and TRBJ1-2; no clear D gene. This CDR3 contains 13 residues. Trimming took off 2 bases at V and 4 bases at J, with 8 bases between the two ends. Germline V gives CDR1 SGHTA, CDR2 FQGNSA. CDR3 loop: CASSLSRSYGYTF. CDR3 sequence (DNA): TGTGCCAGCAGCTTAAGCAGGTCCTATGGCTACACCTTC. The full variable domain, with the rest looked up from reference TRBV7-2 and TRBJ1-2, is GAGVSQSPSNKVTEKGKDVELRCDPISGHTALYWYRQSLGQGLEFLIYFQGNSAPDKSGLPSDRFSAERTGGSVSTLTIQRTQQEDSAVYLCASSLSRSYGYTFGSGTRLTVV.

This clonotype showed up just a few times. The chain carries TRBV12-3 or TRBV12-4 and TRBJ2-1; 7 bases match TRBD2. V shed 1 base and J 4 bases; nucleotides not matched to a gene: 4. This CDR3 has 15 amino acids. The CDR3 coding sequence is TGTGCCAGCAGTTTAGAACTAGCGCCATACAATGAGCAGTTCTTC. It codes for CASSLELAPYNEQFF.

The chain joins TRBV6-5 to TRBJ2-1; 10 positions match TRBD1. Unmatched junction bases numbered 16, after V lost 2 bases and J lost 6 bases. The germline V gene has CDR1 MNHEY and CDR2 SVGAGI. The CDR3 is 19 residues long. The CDR3 is CASSYRGYYVGQGSNEQFF. The CDR3 nucleotides read TGTGCCAGCAGTTACAGGGGGTATTACGTGGGACAGGGGTCCAATGAGCAGTTCTTC.

This chain uses TRBV7-2 with TRBJ1-5; maybe TRBD1 (5 bases). Trimming removed 2 bases from V and 1 base from J, with 12 bases in between. Per germline, CDR1 SGHTA and CDR2 FQGNSA. There are 16 residues in the CDR3. The CDR3 reads CASSLTTAWSNQPQHF. In DNA form, the CDR3 reads TGTGCCAGCAGCTTAACGACAGCATGGAGCAATCAGCCCCAGCATTTT.

The chain joins TRBV2 to TRBJ1-2, with TRBD1 matching 11 bases. This CDR3 has 15 residues. Germline V gene sequence: CDR1 SNHLY, CDR2 FYNNEI. V was pared by 1 base and J by 7 bases, with 5 bases of the junction left unmatched. This CDR3 is CASSEEGQGEFGYTF. CDR3 DNA: TGTGCCAGCAGTGAAGAGGGACAGGGGGAATTTGGCTACACCTTC.

This clonotype has more than one count but fewer than ten. The J gene is TRBJ2-1, the V gene TRBV30; no clear D. Trimming shortened V by 5 bases and J by 8 bases, and 16 bases separated the two germline ends. Germline lookup yields CDR1 GTSNPN and CDR2 SVGIG (reference sequence). The CDR3 loop spans 13 amino acids. The DNA for the CDR3 is TGTGCCTGGCTTGATCCCCCCTTTGATGAGCAGTTCTTC. This codes for CAWLDPPFDEQFF. Full variable domain (remainder filled in from reference TRBV30 and TRBJ2-1): SQTIHQWPATLVQPVGSPLSLECTVEGTSNPNLYWYRQAAGRGLQLLFYSVGIGQISSEVPQNLSASRPQDRQFILSSKKLLLSDSGFYLCAWLDPPFDEQFFGPGTRLTVL.

J is TRBJ1-4 and V is TRBV7-2; tentatively, D is TRBD1 (5 bases). The CDR3 extends over 14 amino acids. V lost 6 bases, J lost 13 bases, and 21 bases lay in between. Germline assignment: CDR1 SGHTA and CDR2 FQGNSA. The CDR3, as DNA: TGTGCCAGCAGGCCTGAGGTCCCCCAGGGTACACTGTTTTTT. Translated, it gives CASRPEVPQGTLFF.

The gene calls are TRBV12-3 or TRBV12-4 and TRBJ2-3, with 9 nucleotides matching TRBD2. Unmatched junction bases numbered 7, after V lost 7 bases and J lost 5 bases. CDR3 length: 14 residues. DNA for the CDR3: TGTGCCAGCATGGCTAGCGGGGTAATAGATACGCAGTATTTT. Residues: CASMASGVIDTQYF.

This chain joins TRBV9 and TRBJ2-1; D is ambiguous. The CDR3 totals 12 residues. CDR1 SGDLS and CDR2 YYNGEE come from the germline V gene. V lost 3 bases and J 6 bases, leaving 7 bases between the germline ends. The CDR3 bases are TGTGCCAGCAGCGCCGGGTTCAATGAGCAGTTCTTC. Protein: CASSAGFNEQFF. The full variable domain, with the rest looked up from reference TRBV9 and TRBJ2-1, is DSGVTQTPKHLITATGQRVTLRCSPRSGDLSVYWYQQSLDQGLQFLIQYYNGEERAKGNILERFSAQQFPDLHSELNLSSLELGDSALYFCASSAGFNEQFFGPGTRLTVL.

This clonotype appeared many times. The genes are TRBV4-2 and TRBJ1-2; no firm D call. The germline CDR1 and CDR2 sequences are LGHNA and YNFKEQ. The CDR3 covers 15 residues. The V and J ends lost 1 base and 4 bases respectively, with 13 bases between them. CDR3 amino acids: CASSQGIWVSYGYTF. For the CDR3, the DNA is TGTGCCAGCAGCCAAGGGATCTGGGTATCCTATGGCTACACCTTC.

The table lists this clonotype with a few counts. The CDR3 loop is CVVGGGQPQHF. The CDR3 DNA reads as TGTGTCGTGGGGGGAGGTCAGCCCCAGCATTTT. The J gene is TRBJ1-5, the V gene TRBV6-5; tentatively, D is TRBD1 (5 bases). The germline V gene has CDR1 MNHEY and CDR2 SVGAGI. The CDR3 is 11 residues long.

The chain employs TRBV3-1 and TRBJ2-1; D not certain. This CDR3 spans 15 amino acids. Trimming pared 2 bases from V and 0 bases from J, leaving 8 bases between. The germline gives CDR1 LGHDT, CDR2 YNNKEL (reference sequence). The CDR3 spells CASSQLVSSYNEQFF. CDR3 sequence (DNA): TGTGCCAGCAGCCAACTCGTGAGCTCCTACAATGAGCAGTTCTTC.

This clonotype turned up a few times. This chain uses TRBV27 with TRBJ2-7; weak D call: TRBD1 (5 bases). The CDR3 has 13 amino acids. From germline, CDR1 is MNHEY and CDR2 SMNVEV (reference sequence). V lost 3 bases and J lost 6, with 12 bases in between. The DNA for the CDR3 is TGTGCCAGCAGTTTCCGCTCCAGGGCCGAGCAGTACTTC. Protein sequence: CASSFRSRAEQYF.

The J gene is TRBJ1-4, the V gene TRBV20-1; D remains unclear. In germline, CDR1 is DFQATT, CDR2 SNEGSKA (reference sequence). V gave up 5 bases and J gave up 7 bases, with 14 bases separating them. CDR3 length equals 13 residues. The CDR3 DNA reads as TGCAGTGCTCAGGCCCCCGGGCGTGAAAAACTGTTTTTT. It translates to CSAQAPGREKLFF.

This rearrangement joins TRBV20-1 to TRBJ2-1; D perhaps matches TRBD2 (5 bases). V lost 0 bases, J lost 9 bases, and 24 bases lay in between. Germline V CDR1 and CDR2: DFQATT, SNEGSKA (reference sequence). The CDR3 runs 17 residues. The CDR3 bases are TGCAGTGCTAGAGATTCCGAGGCCCCCGGGGTTGAATTTGAGCAGTTCTTC. Amino acids: CSARDSEAPGVEFEQFF.

Many counts were recorded for this clonotype. The chain recombines TRBV9 with TRBJ2-7; 9 bases agree with TRBD2. Germline CDR1 SGDLS, CDR2 YYNGEE. The V and J ends lost 0 bases and 3 bases, in that order; junction bases with no gene match: 7. The CDR3 is 16 amino acids. The CDR3 protein is CASSVGGSGSSYEQYF. The CDR3 coding sequence is TGTGCCAGCAGCGTAGGCGGTAGCGGGAGTAGCTACGAGCAGTACTTC.

The chain uses TRBV5-8 and TRBJ1-5; maybe TRBD1 (6 bases). The CDR3 runs 13 residues. Trimming stripped 4 bases from V and 4 bases from J, with 9 bases between. Germline V gene lookup returns CDR1 SGHTS and CDR2 YDEGEE. CDR3 in DNA: TGTGCCAGCAGCACCGACAGGAATCAGCCCCAGCATTTT. It yields the protein CASSTDRNQPQHF. The entire variable domain, with the rest obtained from reference TRBV5-8 and TRBJ1-5, is as follows: EAGVTQSPTHLIKTRGQQATLRCSPISGHTSVYWYQQALGLGLQFLLWYDEGEERNRGNFPPRFSGRQFPNYSSELNVNALELEDSALYLCASSTDRNQPQHFGDGTRLSIL.

Comment on this clonotype: Relative to the germline gene, one junction end is altered; a read error may explain this. V is TRBV12-3 or TRBV12-4 and J is TRBJ2-3; the D is unclear. The CDR3 sequence is 13 residues long. CDR3 in amino acids: CASSFLGTDTLYF. CDR3 nucleotides: TGTGCCAGCAGTTTTCTCGGCACAGATACGCTGTATTTT.